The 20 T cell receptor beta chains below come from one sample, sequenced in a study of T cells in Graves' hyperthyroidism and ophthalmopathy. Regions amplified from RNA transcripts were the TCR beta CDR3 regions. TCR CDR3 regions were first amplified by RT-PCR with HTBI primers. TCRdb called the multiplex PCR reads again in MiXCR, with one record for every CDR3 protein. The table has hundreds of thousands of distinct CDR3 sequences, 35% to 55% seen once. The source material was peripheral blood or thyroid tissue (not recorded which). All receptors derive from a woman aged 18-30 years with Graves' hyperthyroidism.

CDR3 region: CSEGAGSGYTF. In nucleotides, the CDR3 is TGCAGCGAGGGGGCAGGGAGCGGCTACACCTTC. The chain links TRBV29-1 to TRBJ1-2, with 7 nucleotides matching TRBD1. V gave up 7 bases and J gave up 8 bases; unmatched junction bases: 7. The CDR3 has 11 residues. CDR1 is SQVTM and CDR2 is ANQGSEA in the germline V gene. Combining the CDR3 with reference TRBV29-1 and TRBJ1-2 gives the whole variable domain SAVISQKPSRDICQRGTSLTIQCQVDSQVTMMFWYRQQPGQSLTLIATANQGSEATYESGFVIDKFPISRPNLTFSTLTVSNMSPEDSSIYLCSEGAGSGYTFGSGTRLTVV.

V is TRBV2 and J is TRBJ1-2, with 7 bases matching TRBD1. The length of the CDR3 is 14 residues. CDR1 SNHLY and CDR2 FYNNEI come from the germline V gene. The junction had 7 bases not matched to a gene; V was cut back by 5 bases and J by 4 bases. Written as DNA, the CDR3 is TGTGCCAGCAGTACGACAGGGCCGAGCTATGGCTACACCTTC. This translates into CASSTTGPSYGYTF. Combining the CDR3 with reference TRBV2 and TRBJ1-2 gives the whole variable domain EPEVTQTPSHQVTQMGQEVILRCVPISNHLYFYWYRQILGQKVEFLVSFYNNEISEKSEIFDDQFSVERPDGSNFTLKIRSTKLEDSAMYFCASSTTGPSYGYTFGSGTRLTVV.

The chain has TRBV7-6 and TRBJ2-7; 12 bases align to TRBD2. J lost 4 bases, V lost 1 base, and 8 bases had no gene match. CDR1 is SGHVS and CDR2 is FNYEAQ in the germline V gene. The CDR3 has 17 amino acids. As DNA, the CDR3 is TGTGCCAGCAGCTTAGAACCTAGCGGGAGGGCTTCGTACGAGCAGTACTTC. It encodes CASSLEPSGRASYEQYF.

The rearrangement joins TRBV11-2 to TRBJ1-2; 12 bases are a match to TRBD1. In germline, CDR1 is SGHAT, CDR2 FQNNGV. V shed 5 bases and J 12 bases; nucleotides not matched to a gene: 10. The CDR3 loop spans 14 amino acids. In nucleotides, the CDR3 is TGTGCCAGCAGCCCGGGACAGGGGGCCACTGTGGACACCTTC. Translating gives CASSPGQGATVDTF.

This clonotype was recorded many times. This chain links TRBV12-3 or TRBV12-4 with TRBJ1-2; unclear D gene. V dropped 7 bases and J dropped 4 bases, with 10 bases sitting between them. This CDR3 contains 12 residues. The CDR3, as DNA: TGTGCCAGCACTCGCAGGCCCTATGGCTACACCTTC. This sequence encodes CASTRRPYGYTF.

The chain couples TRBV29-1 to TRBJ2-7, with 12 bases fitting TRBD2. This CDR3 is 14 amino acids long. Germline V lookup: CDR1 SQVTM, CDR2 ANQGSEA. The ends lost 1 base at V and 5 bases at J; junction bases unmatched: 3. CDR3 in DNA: TGCAGCGTTGAAGGGACTAGCGGGAACAACGAGCAGTACTTC. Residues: CSVEGTSGNNEQYF.

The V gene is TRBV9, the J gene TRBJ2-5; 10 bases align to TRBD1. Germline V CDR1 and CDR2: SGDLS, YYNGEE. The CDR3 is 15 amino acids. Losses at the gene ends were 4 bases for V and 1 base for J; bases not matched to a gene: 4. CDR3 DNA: TGTGCCAGCAGCACAAGACAGGGGGCCCAAGAGACCCAGTACTTC. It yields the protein CASSTRQGAQETQYF.

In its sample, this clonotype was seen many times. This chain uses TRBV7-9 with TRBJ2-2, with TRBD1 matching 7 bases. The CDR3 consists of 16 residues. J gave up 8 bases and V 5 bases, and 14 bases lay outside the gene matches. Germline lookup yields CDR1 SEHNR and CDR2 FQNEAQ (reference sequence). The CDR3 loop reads CASSPKGTAVQGELFF. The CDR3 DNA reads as TGTGCCAGCAGCCCCAAAGGGACAGCCGTTCAAGGGGAGCTGTTTTTT.

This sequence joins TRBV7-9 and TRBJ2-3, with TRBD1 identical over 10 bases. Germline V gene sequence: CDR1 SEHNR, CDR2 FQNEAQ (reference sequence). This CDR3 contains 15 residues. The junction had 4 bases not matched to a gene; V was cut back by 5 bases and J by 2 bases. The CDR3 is CASSKGQGHTDTQYF. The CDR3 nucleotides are TGTGCCAGCAGCAAGGGACAGGGGCACACAGATACGCAGTATTTT. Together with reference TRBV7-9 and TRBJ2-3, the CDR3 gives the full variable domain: DTGVSQNPRHKITKRGQNVTFRCDPISEHNRLYWYRQTLGQGPEFLTYFQNEAQLEKSRLLSDRFSAERPKGSFSTLEIQRTEQGDSAMYLCASSKGQGHTDTQYFGPGTRLTVL.

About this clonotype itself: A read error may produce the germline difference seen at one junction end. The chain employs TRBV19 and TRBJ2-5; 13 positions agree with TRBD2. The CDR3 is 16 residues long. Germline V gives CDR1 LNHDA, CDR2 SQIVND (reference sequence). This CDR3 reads CARSRRTSGSQETQYF. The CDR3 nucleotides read TGTGCCCGTAGTAGACGGACTAGCGGGAGCCAAGAGACCCAGTACTTC.

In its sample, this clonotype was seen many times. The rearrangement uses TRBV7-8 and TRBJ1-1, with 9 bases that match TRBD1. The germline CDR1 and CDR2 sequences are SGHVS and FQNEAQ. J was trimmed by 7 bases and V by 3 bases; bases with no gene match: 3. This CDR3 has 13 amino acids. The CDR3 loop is CASSLDRGNEAFF. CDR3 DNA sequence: TGTGCCAGCAGCTTGGACAGGGGTAATGAAGCTTTCTTT.

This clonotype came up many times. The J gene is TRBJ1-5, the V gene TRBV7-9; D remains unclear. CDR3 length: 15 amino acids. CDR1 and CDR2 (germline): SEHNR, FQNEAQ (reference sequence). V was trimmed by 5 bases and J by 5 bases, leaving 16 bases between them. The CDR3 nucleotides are TGTGCCAGCAGCCCCCTCGGACGGCAGCATCAGCCCCAGCATTTT. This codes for CASSPLGRQHQPQHF.

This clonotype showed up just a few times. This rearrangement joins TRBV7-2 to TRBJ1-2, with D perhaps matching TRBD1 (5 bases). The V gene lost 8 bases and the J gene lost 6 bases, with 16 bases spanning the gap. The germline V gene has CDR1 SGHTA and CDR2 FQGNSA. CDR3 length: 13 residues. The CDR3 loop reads CASSPQGSDGYTF. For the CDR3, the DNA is TGTGCCAGCTCACCGCAGGGATCCGATGGCTACACCTTC.

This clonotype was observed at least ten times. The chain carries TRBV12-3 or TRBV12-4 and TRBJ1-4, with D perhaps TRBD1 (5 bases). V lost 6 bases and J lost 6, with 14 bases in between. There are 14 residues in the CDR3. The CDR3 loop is CASREGQLHEKLFF. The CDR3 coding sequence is TGTGCCAGCAGGGAGGGGCAGCTCCATGAAAAACTGTTTTTT.

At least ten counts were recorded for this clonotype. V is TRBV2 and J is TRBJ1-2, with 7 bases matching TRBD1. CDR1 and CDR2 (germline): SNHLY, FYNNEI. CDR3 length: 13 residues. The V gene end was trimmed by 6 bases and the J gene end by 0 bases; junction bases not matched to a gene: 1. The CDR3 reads CASSGTANYGYTF. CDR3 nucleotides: TGTGCCAGCAGCGGGACAGCTAACTATGGCTACACCTTC.

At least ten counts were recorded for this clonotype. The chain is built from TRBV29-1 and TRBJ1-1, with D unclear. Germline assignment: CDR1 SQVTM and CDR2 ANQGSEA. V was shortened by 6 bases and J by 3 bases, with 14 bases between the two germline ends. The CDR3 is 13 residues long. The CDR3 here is CSVLDPEYTEAFF. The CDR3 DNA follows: TGCAGCGTCCTCGACCCAGAGTACACTGAAGCTTTCTTT.

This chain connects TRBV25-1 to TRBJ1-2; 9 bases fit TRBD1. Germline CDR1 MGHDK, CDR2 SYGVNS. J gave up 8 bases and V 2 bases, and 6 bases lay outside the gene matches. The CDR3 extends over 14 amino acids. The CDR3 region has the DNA TGTGCCAGCAGTGAACCGGGACAGGGTTTAGGCTACACCTTC. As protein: CASSEPGQGLGYTF.

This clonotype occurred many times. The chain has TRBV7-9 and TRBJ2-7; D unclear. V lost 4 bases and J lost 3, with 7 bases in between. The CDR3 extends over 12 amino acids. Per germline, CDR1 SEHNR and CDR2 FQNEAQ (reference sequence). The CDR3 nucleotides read TGTGCCAGCAGCTACAACAGCTACGAGCAGTACTTC. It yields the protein CASSYNSYEQYF.

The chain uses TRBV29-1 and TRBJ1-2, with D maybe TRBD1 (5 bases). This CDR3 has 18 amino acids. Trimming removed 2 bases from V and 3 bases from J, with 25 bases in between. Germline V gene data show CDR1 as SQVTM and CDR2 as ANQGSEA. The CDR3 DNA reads TGCAGCGTTGAATCCAAGAGCGGGACGAACACCGGGGACTATGGCTACACCTTC. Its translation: CSVESKSGTNTGDYGYTF.

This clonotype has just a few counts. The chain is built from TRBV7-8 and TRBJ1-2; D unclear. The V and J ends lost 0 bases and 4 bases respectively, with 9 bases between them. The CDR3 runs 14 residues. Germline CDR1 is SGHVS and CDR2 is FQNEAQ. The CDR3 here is CASSLAWAAYGYTF. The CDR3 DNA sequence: TGTGCCAGCAGCTTAGCGTGGGCAGCCTATGGCTACACCTTC.